Shown below are 11 T cell receptor beta chains from a single sample sequenced in a study of cytomegalovirus exposure and HLA in healthy donors. The PCR contained 60 Vbeta and 13 Jbeta primers. Some clones are missing from TCRdb's copy, which holds only in-frame ones; the method was immunoSEQ multiplex PCR. The table includes hundreds of thousands of clones, about 79% detected once. The source material was PBMCs. These receptors originate from a male donor in good health and CMV-seronegative.

This chain uses TRBV27 with TRBJ2-1, with 7 positions matching TRBD1. The CDR3 consists of 12 residues. J gave up 7 bases and V 6 bases, and 3 bases lay outside the gene matches. The germline V gene encodes CDR1 MNHEY and CDR2 SMNVEV (reference sequence). The CDR3: CASRQGTNEQFF. The CDR3 DNA reads as TGTGCCAGCAGACAGGGGACGAATGAGCAGTTCTTC.

J is TRBJ1-1 and V is TRBV9; TRBD1 is a possible D gene (5 bases). Germline CDR1 is SGDLS and CDR2 is YYNGEE. V lost 1 base and J lost 0, with 13 bases in between. This CDR3 comprises 16 residues. The CDR3 DNA is TGTGCCAGCAGCGTAAGGGGCGGAAACATGAACACTGAAGCTTTCTTT. Its protein is CASSVRGGNMNTEAFF.

The V and J genes are TRBV7-3 and TRBJ2-7; 7 positions agree with TRBD1. V lost 6 bases and J lost 4; bases outside the gene matches: 15. Germline CDR1 and CDR2: SGHTA and FQGTGA. The CDR3 totals 16 residues. The CDR3, as DNA: TGTGCCAGCAGGGGAGACAGGGTTAGCCCCTCTTACGAGCAGTACTTC. This gives the protein CASRGDRVSPSYEQYF.

The gene calls are TRBV28 and TRBJ2-3; TRBD2 agrees at 7 bases. The germline CDR1 and CDR2 sequences are MDHEN and SYDVKM. CDR3 size: 15 residues. Unmatched junction bases numbered 5, after V lost 5 bases and J lost 0 bases. CDR3 DNA sequence: TGTGCCAGCAGTCCGCTAGCGGTAAGCACAGATACGCAGTATTTT. Translated: CASSPLAVSTDTQYF.

The rearrangement joins TRBV25-1 to TRBJ2-2; D is perhaps TRBD2 (6 bases). Trimming stripped 9 bases from V and 5 bases from J, with 16 bases between. This CDR3 is 14 amino acids long. Germline V CDR1 and CDR2: MGHDK, SYGVNS. CDR3 sequence (DNA): TGTGCCAGTGGCGGGGTCGGAGGTACCGGGGAGCTGTTTTTT. Amino acids: CASGGVGGTGELFF.

The chain links TRBV18 to TRBJ1-2; 8 bases agree with TRBD1. V lost 3 bases and J lost 4; bases outside the gene matches: 4. This CDR3 is 14 amino acids long. The germline V gene encodes CDR1 KGHSH and CDR2 LQKENI. CDR3 sequence: CASSPGQEAYGYTF. CDR3 DNA: TGTGCCAGCTCACCGGGACAGGAGGCCTATGGCTACACCTTC.

The chain uses TRBV9 and TRBJ2-5; no clear D gene. The CDR3 covers 13 residues. Germline values: CDR1 SGDLS, CDR2 YYNGEE. Deletions cut 2 bases from V and 4 bases from J, with 9 bases between. CDR3 in DNA: TGTGCCAGCAGCGTTGGAAGGAGAGAGACCCAGTACTTC. This gives the protein CASSVGRRETQYF.

This clone was observed once. The chain employs TRBV19 and TRBJ1-1, with 10 bases lining up with TRBD1. The CDR3 sequence is 18 residues long. V shed 6 bases, J shed 1 base, and the junction held 14 bases outside the gene matches. The V gene's germline CDR1 is LNHDA and CDR2 SQIVND (reference sequence). As DNA, the CDR3 is TGTGCCAGTAGCCTCCCCCGGGACAGGGGATCTTCGAACACTGAAGCTTTCTTT. Amino acid sequence: CASSLPRDRGSSNTEAFF.

This clone is a singleton in its sample. V usage is TRBV6-1 and J usage is TRBJ1-1; tentative D call: TRBD1 (5 bases). The CDR3 has 11 residues. The germline V gene encodes CDR1 MNHNS and CDR2 SASEGT. V was pared by 7 bases and J by 7 bases, with 10 bases between. CDR3 residues: CASIWTSEAFF. DNA for the CDR3: TGTGCCAGCATTTGGACAAGTGAAGCTTTCTTT.

V gene TRBV7-3 combines with J gene TRBJ2-2; TRBD1 matches 8 bases. V dropped 6 bases and J dropped 1; count of bases not matched to a gene: 7. Germline lookup yields CDR1 SGHTA and CDR2 FQGTGA. This CDR3 spans 16 amino acids. CDR3 in amino acids: CASRKAGTGNTGELFF. In nucleotides, the CDR3 is TGTGCCAGCAGAAAGGCCGGGACAGGGAACACCGGGGAGCTGTTTTTT.

The table lists this clone with a count of one. The chain's CDR3 is CASSPQGDYYGYTF. The CDR3 DNA is TGTGCCAGCAGCCCACAGGGGGACTACTATGGCTACACCTTC. The rearrangement joins TRBV11-2 to TRBJ1-2; 8 positions match TRBD1. The CDR3 is made up of 14 amino acids. Losses at the gene ends were 5 bases for V and 3 bases for J; bases not matched to a gene: 5. In germline, CDR1 is SGHAT, CDR2 FQNNGV.